A selection of T cell receptor beta chains follows, all from one sample in a study of blood T cells in healthy people across ages. MiXCR, run by TCRdb on the 5' RACE reads, gives a single entry per CDR3 protein. The sample lists 800,000 to 1,300,000 distinct CDR3 sequences, 20% to 25% occurring once. A further study also used this sample, focusing on T cells of mothers and their children.

The material sequenced was blood. The receptor set was obtained from a girl aged 2 to 9 in good health. Each CDR3 is given with its conserved first and last residue. D genes are given only for firm matches. Part of the rows lack a size; the others show once, few, many or a class for expanded clones.

V: TRBV9; J: TRBJ1-2; size: -; length: 14; D: -; DNA: TGTGCCAGCAGCGAGACAGGTGGTCAGTATGGCTACACCTTC; CDR3: CASSETGGQYGYTF
V: TRBV21-1; J: TRBJ2-7; size: -; length: 18; D: -; DNA: TGTGCCAGCAGCAACCTCCCCGGGACAGGGATACGGCGCTACGAGCAGTACTTC; CDR3: CASSNLPGTGIRRYEQYF
V: TRBV5-1; J: TRBJ1-1; size: -; length: 14; D: -; DNA: TGCGCCGGCAGCTTGGAAGGATGGGACGCTGAAGCTTTCTTT; CDR3: CAGSLEGWDAEAFF
V: TRBV9; J: TRBJ2-1; size: few; length: 19; D: -; DNA: TGTGCCAGCAGCGTTCGATGGGAGGAACAGGGTCGCCCCTACAATGAGCAGTTCTTC; CDR3: CASSVRWEEQGRPYNEQFF
V: TRBV12-3/TRBV12-4; J: TRBJ1-2; size: few; length: 14; D: -; DNA: TGTGCCAGCAGTTTAGATTACAATAACTATGGCTACACCTTC; CDR3: CASSLDYNNYGYTF
V: TRBV12-3/TRBV12-4; J: TRBJ2-7; size: -; length: 14; D: -; DNA: TGTGCCAGCAGTTTCCGGGACAATTCCTACGAGCAGTACTTC; CDR3: CASSFRDNSYEQYF
V: TRBV6-1; J: TRBJ1-5; size: -; length: 15; D: -; DNA: TGTGCCAGCAGTGATTTTTTGGCGGGGAATCAGCCCCAGCATTTT; CDR3: CASSDFLAGNQPQHF
V: TRBV29-1; J: TRBJ2-5; size: few; length: 14; D: TRBD2; DNA: TGCAGCGTTGAACGGTCTAGCGGGTTTAAGACCCAGTACTTC; CDR3: CSVERSSGFKTQYF
V: TRBV6-5; J: TRBJ2-5; size: -; length: 19; D: TRBD1; DNA: TGTGCCAGCAGTTATTACCCCATTGCCCAGGACAGGGACCAAGAGACCCAGTACTTC; CDR3: CASSYYPIAQDRDQETQYF
V: TRBV7-8; J: TRBJ2-7; size: -; length: 13; D: TRBD1; DNA: TGTGCCAGCAGCTTCCGGACAGGGCGCGAGCAGTACTTC; CDR3: CASSFRTGREQYF
V: TRBV12-3/TRBV12-4; J: TRBJ1-5; size: -; length: 14; D: -; DNA: TGTGCCAGCAGTCCTAAGTTTCGTAATCAGCCCCAGCATTTT; CDR3: CASSPKFRNQPQHF
V: TRBV28; J: TRBJ2-7; size: few; length: 11; D: -; DNA: TGTGCCAGCAGACACAACTACGAGCAGTACTTC; CDR3: CASRHNYEQYF
V: TRBV15; J: TRBJ2-5; size: few; length: 15; D: -; DNA: TGTGCCACCAGCAGAGAACGGGTTTCGGGAGAGACCCAGTACTTC; CDR3: CATSRERVSGETQYF
V: TRBV6-1; J: TRBJ1-6; size: -; length: 15; D: TRBD1; DNA: TGTGCCTGCAGCGCACAGGGGATGGGCAATTCACCCCTCCACTTT; CDR3: CACSAQGMGNSPLHF
V: TRBV7-8; J: TRBJ1-4; size: few; length: 14; D: -; DNA: TGTGCCAGCAGCGCGGGGTATAGGGATGAAAAACTGTTTTTT; CDR3: CASSAGYRDEKLFF
V: TRBV11-1; J: TRBJ1-6; size: few; length: 18; D: -; DNA: TGTGCCAGCAGCTTCCTGCCGGACCCTCACCTACGACGGTCACCCCTCCACTTT; CDR3: CASSFLPDPHLRRSPLHF
V: TRBV20-1; J: TRBJ2-1; size: -; length: 12; D: -; DNA: TGCAGTGCTAGTTCCGAGTACAATGAGCAGTTCTTC; CDR3: CSASSEYNEQFF
V: TRBV13; J: TRBJ1-5; size: -; length: 12; D: TRBD1; DNA: TGTGCCAGCAGCCCCGCAGGGGGGCCCCAGCATTTT; CDR3: CASSPAGGPQHF
V: TRBV20-1; J: TRBJ2-3; size: -; length: 14; D: TRBD2; DNA: TGCAGTGCTAGTACGCGGGAGGGCCTGGATACGCAGTATTTT; CDR3: CSASTREGLDTQYF
V: TRBV6-1; J: TRBJ1-1; size: -; length: 12; D: -; DNA: TGTGCCAGCGGGACCCGAGGGCTTGAAGCTTTCTTT; CDR3: CASGTRGLEAFF
V: TRBV20-1; J: TRBJ2-7; size: -; length: 14; D: -; DNA: TGCAGTGCTAGAGTTAGCGGCGGACCCTACGAGCAGTACTTC; CDR3: CSARVSGGPYEQYF
V: TRBV24-1; J: TRBJ2-3; size: -; length: 16; D: -; DNA: TGTACCACCAGTGACCCCGGAACGGACCGAACAGATACGCAGTATTTT; CDR3: CTTSDPGTDRTDTQYF
V: TRBV6-1; J: TRBJ1-5; size: -; length: 18; D: -; DNA: TGTGCCAGCAGTGACCCCAGTTTTCACGTCGTGAGCAATCAGCCCCAGCATTTT; CDR3: CASSDPSFHVVSNQPQHF
V: TRBV29-1; J: TRBJ2-5; size: -; length: 13; D: -; DNA: TGCAGCGTAACTAAGGGGATACGAGAGACCCAGTACTTC; CDR3: CSVTKGIRETQYF
V: TRBV13; J: TRBJ2-5; size: -; length: 16; D: TRBD2; DNA: TGTGCCAGCAGCTCGTACGGACTAGCGGGAGGAGAGACCCAGTACTTC; CDR3: CASSSYGLAGGETQYF
V: TRBV29-1; J: TRBJ2-5; size: -; length: 13; D: TRBD1; DNA: TGCAGCGTGGACAGGGGTTCAGGAGAGACCCAGTACTTC; CDR3: CSVDRGSGETQYF
V: TRBV7-9; J: TRBJ2-3; size: few; length: 18; D: TRBD1; DNA: TGTGCCAGCAGCCCGATTGGAGCAGGGGGCGCAAACACAGATACGCAGTATTTT; CDR3: CASSPIGAGGANTDTQYF
V: TRBV11-2; J: TRBJ2-1; size: -; length: 17; D: TRBD2; DNA: TGTGCCAGCAGCCAAAAGCCCAGCGGGGAGATCTACAATGAGCAGTTCTTC; CDR3: CASSQKPSGEIYNEQFF
V: TRBV29-1; J: TRBJ2-2; size: many; length: 13; D: -; DNA: TGCAGCGTTGGGGCCGCGAACACCGGGGAGCTGTTTTTT; CDR3: CSVGAANTGELFF
V: TRBV28; J: TRBJ1-6; size: few; length: 15; D: TRBD1; DNA: TGTGCCAGCAGTTTACAATACAGGGGTAATTCACCCCTCCACTTT; CDR3: CASSLQYRGNSPLHF
V: TRBV27; J: TRBJ2-7; size: few; length: 15; D: -; DNA: TGTGCCAGCAGTTCTCCCACCTCTGGCGTCTACGAGCAGTACTTC; CDR3: CASSSPTSGVYEQYF
V: TRBV5-1; J: TRBJ1-1; size: few; length: 15; D: -; DNA: TGCGCCAGCAGCTTGGACGGGACGGCGAACACTGAAGCTTTCTTT; CDR3: CASSLDGTANTEAFF
V: TRBV3-1; J: TRBJ1-1; size: few; length: 18; D: -; DNA: TGTGCCAGCAGCCGCGCCTTTTGGGGGAGTACGGGACGAACTGAAGCTTTCTTT; CDR3: CASSRAFWGSTGRTEAFF
V: TRBV6-6; J: TRBJ1-3; size: -; length: 15; D: -; DNA: TGTGCCAGCACTCCCCGGGACAAAGGTGGAAACACCATATATTTT; CDR3: CASTPRDKGGNTIYF
V: TRBV5-6; J: TRBJ1-4; size: -; length: 19; D: -; DNA: TGTGCCAGCAGCTTGTCAGGGGACCCTAGCAGCCCATCTAATGAAAAACTGTTTTTT; CDR3: CASSLSGDPSSPSNEKLFF
V: TRBV27; J: TRBJ2-1; size: few; length: 14; D: TRBD2; DNA: TGTGCCAGCAGTCGGGGGGTGAATTACAATGAGCAGTTCTTC; CDR3: CASSRGVNYNEQFF
V: TRBV6-6; J: TRBJ2-6; size: few; length: 16; D: -; DNA: TGTGCCAGCAGTTACAGGGGCGGTGCTGGGGCCAACGTCCTGACTTTC; CDR3: CASSYRGGAGANVLTF
V: TRBV7-9; J: TRBJ1-5; size: few; length: 15; D: -; DNA: TGTGCCAGCAGCCTCAATTGGGAGGGAACTCAGCCCCAGCATTTT; CDR3: CASSLNWEGTQPQHF
V: TRBV29-1; J: TRBJ2-7; size: -; length: 12; D: TRBD2; DNA: TGCAGCGTCGCCGGGACTATCTACGAGCAGTACTTC; CDR3: CSVAGTIYEQYF
V: TRBV9; J: TRBJ2-2; size: -; length: 11; D: -; DNA: TGTGCCAGCAGCGTATTGGAGGAGCTGTTTTTT; CDR3: CASSVLEELFF
V: TRBV6-6; J: TRBJ1-1; size: -; length: 14; D: -; DNA: TGTGCCAGCAGACGGGACACAGGCCTTACTGAAGCTTTCTTT; CDR3: CASRRDTGLTEAFF
V: TRBV20-1; J: TRBJ1-1; size: few; length: 12; D: -; DNA: TGCAGTGCTAGAAGCAGGTCGGCTGAAGCTTTCTTT; CDR3: CSARSRSAEAFF